This T cell receptor (beta chain) was sequenced in a study of shared clonotypes between healthy human individuals. Only in-frame clones appear in the TCRdb table, and some are missing; sequencing was by immunoSEQ multiplex PCR. The table includes a few million clones, around nine tenths detected once. Germline assignment: CDR1 MNHEY and CDR2 SMNVEV (reference sequence). The V gene lost 5 bases and the J gene lost 4 bases, with 22 bases spanning the gap. The CDR3 runs to 17 residues. The TCR sequence derives from a man aged 18-30 years in good health. This chain uses TRBV27 with TRBJ2-3, with D perhaps matching TRBD2 (6 bases). Sequenced input: naive CD4+ T cells sorted from blood. Documented subset: CD45RA+ positively selected. The CDR3: CASSPTRWGDGADTQYF. Written as DNA, the CDR3 is TGTGCCAGCAGTCCTACCCGGTGGGGGGATGGCGCAGATACGCAGTATTTT.